The sequence of this T cell receptor beta chain was determined in a study of blood T cell repertoires in COVID-19. About the study: Sites across the United States, Italy and Spain contributed samples from acute and convalescent COVID-19. T cells, B-cell-depleted T cells, or PBMCs provided the cDNA or gDNA that served as material.

This clone was detected only a few times. Sequenced by immunoSEQ multiplex PCR; TCRdb stores in-frame clones only, minus some. The table has hundreds of thousands of clones, around 89% seen once. Across over 20 US areas, participants ranged in age from 18 to 89 years. Each recovered donor of Cohort 3 presented with two negative PCRs, clearance, or symptom resolution. The CDR3 covers 14 residues. Germline V gives CDR1 SGHNT, CDR2 YYREEE (reference sequence). V lost 2 bases, J lost 3 bases, and 8 bases lay in between. The chain joins TRBV5-4 to TRBJ2-2; D ambiguous. The specimen was PBMCs or T cells enriched from blood (not recorded which). The sequence was collected from a woman aged 40 to 50 who had recovered from COVID-19. The DNA for the CDR3 is TGTGCCAGCAGCTTATTAACAGACACCGGGGAGCTGTTTTTT. This encodes CASSLLTDTGELFF.